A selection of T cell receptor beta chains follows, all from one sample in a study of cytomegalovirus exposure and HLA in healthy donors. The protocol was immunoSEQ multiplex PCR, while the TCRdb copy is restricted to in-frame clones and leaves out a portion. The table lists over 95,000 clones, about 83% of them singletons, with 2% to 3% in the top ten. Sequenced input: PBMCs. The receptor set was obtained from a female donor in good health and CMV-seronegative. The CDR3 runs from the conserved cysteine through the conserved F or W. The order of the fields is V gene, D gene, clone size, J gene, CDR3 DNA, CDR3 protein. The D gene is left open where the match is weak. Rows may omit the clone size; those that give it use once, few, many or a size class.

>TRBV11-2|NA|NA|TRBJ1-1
TGTGCCAGCAGCTTCCCAGGGGATTACGGCACTGAAGCTTTCTTT
CASSFPGDYGTEAFF
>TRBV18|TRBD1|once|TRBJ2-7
TGTGCCAGCTCACGAAGAAGGGACAGGGGGCCTTACGAGCAGTACTTC
CASSRRRDRGPYEQYF
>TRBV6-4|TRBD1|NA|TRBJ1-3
TGTGCCAGCGGCTACAGGGGCTCGAAAGACTTTGGAAACACCATATATTTT
CASGYRGSKDFGNTIYF
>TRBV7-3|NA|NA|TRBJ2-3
TGTGCCAGCAGTTGGACTATTAAAGATACGCAGTATTTT
CASSWTIKDTQYF
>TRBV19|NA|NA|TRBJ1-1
TGTGCCAGTAGTATAGGGAGGTCAAGAACCTCTGAAGCTTTCTTT
CASSIGRSRTSEAFF
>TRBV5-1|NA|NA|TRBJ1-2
TGCGCCAGCAGCCGGGACACAGCTAACTATGGCTACACCTTC
CASSRDTANYGYTF
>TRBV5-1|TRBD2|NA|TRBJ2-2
TGCGCCAGCAGCTCGGGACTAGCGGGGGGCCCCTTAGCCGGGGAGCTGTTTTTT
CASSSGLAGGPLAGELFF
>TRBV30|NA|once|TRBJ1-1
TGTGCCTGGGGACTCGGCGGGACTGAAGCTTTCTTT
CAWGLGGTEAFF
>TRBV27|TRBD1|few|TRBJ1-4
TGTGCCAGCAGAGAACAGGGGGTACTGTTTTTT
CASREQGVLFF
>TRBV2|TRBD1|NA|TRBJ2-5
TGTGCCAGCAGTGACCCGGACAGGGGGTTCACGGAGACCCAGTACTTC
CASSDPDRGFTETQYF
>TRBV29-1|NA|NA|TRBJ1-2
TGCAGCGCTGACAGCGCCGCTAACTATGGCTACACCTTC
CSADSAANYGYTF
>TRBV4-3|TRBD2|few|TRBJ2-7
TGCGCCAGCAGCCAGGATCCGGGGGGGACGGGTTACGAGCAGTACTTC
CASSQDPGGTGYEQYF
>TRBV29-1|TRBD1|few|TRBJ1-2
TGCAGCGCCGGACCCCGACAGGGTTCTGACTATGGCTACACCTTC
CSAGPRQGSDYGYTF
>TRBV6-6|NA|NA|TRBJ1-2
TGTGCCAGCAGTTACCAGGGTCCGTATGGCTACACCTTC
CASSYQGPYGYTF
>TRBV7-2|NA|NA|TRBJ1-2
TGTGCCAGCAGCTTAGAGCCGGGTATCGACTATGGCTACACCTTC
CASSLEPGIDYGYTF
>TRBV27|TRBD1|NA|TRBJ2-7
TGTGCCAGCAGTTTCTCGTCGGGGCAGGGGGTATACGAGCAGTACTTC
CASSFSSGQGVYEQYF
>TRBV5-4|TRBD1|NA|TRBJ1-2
TGTGCCAGCAGTCCCGACAGGGGTTACTATGGCTACACCTTC
CASSPDRGYYGYTF
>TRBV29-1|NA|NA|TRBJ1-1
TGCAGCGTCCCATTCGGGGAACAGATGAACACTGAAGCTTTCTTT
CSVPFGEQMNTEAFF
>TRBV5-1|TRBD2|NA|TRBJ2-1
TGCGCCAGCAGCTTGGGCGGGGGGCTCTACAATGAGCAGTTCTTC
CASSLGGGLYNEQFF